The present T cell receptor (beta chain) was sequenced within a study of identifying expanded T cells in peripheral blood. Germline V gene data show CDR1 as SGHRS and CDR2 as YFSETQ. This CDR3 has 15 amino acids. The V gene lost 0 bases and the J gene lost 0 bases, with 9 bases spanning the gap. Using immunoSEQ multiplex PCR, the repertoire was profiled, and TCRdb retains in-frame clones only, with some absent. The table includes approximately 120,000 clones, around 84% detected once. The specimen was blood. This sequence joins TRBV5-1 and TRBJ1-1; D not resolved. This TCR was sampled from a person aged 18 to 70 in good health. The CDR3 DNA sequence: TGCGCCAGCAGCTTGGACCTGAATATGAACACTGAAGCTTTCTTT. Translation: CASSLDLNMNTEAFF.